This T cell receptor (beta chain) derives from a study of blood T cells in healthy people across ages (dated by TCRdb to between 2015 and 2016). Study-level background: In model experiments, template switching captured about one uniquely barcoded TCR beta cDNA molecule for every two T cells. Using the same blood draw, the study looked at two additional independent replicas of 1 million unique cDNA reads for two donors, one aged 18 to 30 and the other aged 80 or older. Donors of different ages were randomly distributed across sequencing lanes to avoid experimental bias. Age-related changes in TCR beta repertoire diversity were measured in the study by deep sequencing normalized with unique cDNA molecular identifiers. Donors were grouped into four age groups: young (average 16 years), middle-aged (roughly 37), aged (around 60) and long-lived (about 82). The full study reports these points: A strong correlation was found between observed TCR beta diversity and the percentage of naive T cells measured by flow cytometry. Estimates of total diversity from one million sequenced T cells were regarded as lower bounds and underestimates. Bulk unsorted PBMC profiling prevented conclusive comparison of naive and antigen-experienced compartments. Compared with the aged group, the long-lived group had more naive CD4+ T cells, fewer expanded clones and increased TCR diversity, suggesting age selection. Observed TCR beta diversity per million T cells fell roughly linearly with age, and a significant reduction was already apparent by age around 40. Donor CMV infection status was unknown, potentially confounding age-related changes in expanded clonotypes.

For CDR1 and CDR2, the germline V gene (reference sequence) lists DFQATT and SNEGSKA. V is trimmed back by 5 bases and J by 5 bases, and the junction contains 4 bases that no gene match accounts for. Including the terminal cysteine and phenylalanine, the CDR3 comprises 12 residues. Of all the DNA, just the CDR3 is kept, 36 bases in frame from base 1. The protocol used for the library was 5' RACE. The sequencing machine was an Illumina HiSeq 2500. The second PCR ran for roughly 7 to 12 cycles and used a J-beta primer mix along with a sample-barcoded 5' primer. A template-switch 5' adaptor carrying 12 random nucleotides introduced a unique molecular identifier onto each TCR beta cDNA molecule. Each sample yielded at least 3 million CDR3-containing paired-end reads. First-strand cDNA synthesis was performed from all RNA using the Mint cDNA synthesis kit, with priming by a TRBC-specific oligonucleotide. All cDNA was treated with uracil-DNA glycosylase and then went through a first 18-cycle PCR with the universal primers M1SS and BC2_uni_R. The source study handled its data this way. Each sample was normalized by randomly selecting 1 million high-quality reads, each carrying a distinct molecular identifier. Reads sharing molecular identifiers were discarded rather than binned into consensus sequences. MiTCR, run with a Q25 quality threshold and the strictest error-elimination algorithm, handled CDR3 identification, clonotype clustering and error correction. A nonparametric unseen species model with Euler transformation was used to estimate lower-bound total TCR beta diversity. TCRdb redid the processing of the public reads, applying fastp at Q25 and MiXCR, and retained in-frame beta chains. One record per CDR3 amino acid sequence lists the most common genes and DNA. TCRdb assigned the V and J calls; the authors' analysis was not used. The sample table records some 1.5 million distinct CDR3 sequences; roughly 27% of these occur just once. Together, the top ten hold 7.7% of the sample.

In the case of this clonotype: Its antigen target is currently unknown. No much larger clone is present one base from it, and per-base qualities are unavailable.

Donors were 40 or so systemically healthy Caucasian individuals from Russia aged roughly 6 to 90 years. Roughly 9.5 milliliters of peripheral blood were drawn from each donor into EDTA-treated Vacutainer tubes. Ficoll-Paque density-gradient centrifugation was used to isolate PBMCs, with at least 7 million obtained per sample. Trizol reagent was used to extract total RNA from PBMCs, with at least 6 micrograms per sample. The percentages of naive CD45RAhigh/CD27high T cells were determined by flow cytometry on a PBMC aliquot from every donor. The chain joins TRBV20-1 to TRBJ2-7; TRBD1 aligns with 9 central bases. The receptor comes from a woman aged 25-40 years in good health. Sequencing was done on a sample of blood. The sequenced DNA is TGCAGTGCTTGGGACAGGGTCAACGAGCAGTACTTC. Its product reads: CSAWDRVNEQYF.